This TCR beta chain stems from a study of shared clonotypes between healthy human individuals. Findings of the study overall: Sequencing depth was expected to affect clonotype sharing among donors.

This CDR3 has 15 residues. Germline loops: CDR1 MGHRA, CDR2 YSYEKL. Trimming pared 4 bases from V and 0 bases from J, leaving 12 bases between. Comment on this clone: Its antigen is not known.

An even split of each subset's genomic DNA across several immunoSEQ plates was performed. Using immunoSEQ multiplex PCR, the repertoire was profiled, and TCRdb retains in-frame clones only, with some absent. The sample shows 2 million to 2.5 million clones, approximately 95% of them seen only once. The TCR sequence derives from a man aged 18 to 35 in good health. The V call is TRBV4-1, the J call TRBJ1-1; D is unclear. Sample: naive CD4+ T cells sorted from blood. Subset here: CD45RA+ positively selected. The CDR3 sequence is CASSLLLNVNTEAFF. The DNA of the CDR3 is TGCGCCAGCAGCCTCCTGTTGAACGTGAACACTGAAGCTTTCTTT.